The entry below describes one TCR beta chain. Its antigen remains undetermined. Base qualities are not recorded, but no much larger clone differs from it by a single base. From the cysteine through the phenylalanine, the CDR3 covers 13 amino acids. The sequence is cut down to CDR3 DNA, 39 bases in frame from base 1. Compared with germline, V lacks 8 bases and J lacks 8 bases; bases without a gene match: 11. Reading the germline V gene gives CDR1 SQVTM and CDR2 ANQGSEA. These data originate in a study of blood T cell repertoires in COVID-19 (TCRdb year 2020). About the full investigation: Collaborator samples came from the United States, Italy and Spain and covered acute and convalescent phases of COVID-19. Where HLA class I and class II types were available, the types were taken from metadata supplied by the sample provider, not from assay-based typing. The repertoires were released in a freely available public database meant as a resource for research on the immune response to SARS-CoV-2. A de-identified subject ID, COVID-19 status, age in years and sex were almost always included in the sample metadata. The samples were drawn from the first 160 participants of the ongoing ImmuneRACE study and from more than 1,000 subjects provided by 6 global collaborators. The prospective study material was composed of cDNA or gDNA derived from T cells, B-cell-depleted T cells, or PBMCs. Deeply sampled blood TCRbeta repertoires from subjects exposed to, actively infected with, or recovered from COVID-19 were included in the dataset. Overall study outcomes, separate from this receptor: Clinical and demographic metadata were provided uncurated, with the amount varying by source and participant.

Collaborating institutions collected whole blood in K2EDTA tubes following their own protocols. For TCRbeta analysis, collaborator samples were shipped as frozen whole blood, as isolated PBMCs, or as DNA extracted from either sample type. The immunoSEQ Assay, a bias-controlled multiplex PCR, was used to amplify TCRbeta CDR3 regions from genomic DNA. The original pipeline was this. Nucleated cell counts per sample were estimated from amplification of reference gene primers within the assay. Sequence reads were collapsed and filtered to measure the absolute abundance of every unique TCRbeta CDR3 rearrangement. For each sample, productive Simpson clonality was calculated as the square root of Simpson's diversity index across productive rearrangements. The clones in this table, taken by TCRdb from immuneACCESS, are in-frame only. Not every clone is retained; where verified, under half of the shortfall comes from an unresolved V gene, and the cause of the rest is unknown. The DNA gave D and trimming, while V, J and clone size come from that table. This sample lists around 120,000 clones; about 85% were detected once. Approximately 11% of the sample rests with the top ten.

The chain is made from TRBV29-1 and TRBJ2-1; 8 central nucleotides agree with TRBD2. This TCR came from a man older than 75 with acute or convalescent COVID-19. Sequenced material: peripheral blood. The nucleotide sequence is TGCAGCTGGGGAAGGGGACTAGGCGATGAGCAGTTCTTC. Its amino acids are CSWGRGLGDEQFF.